One and the same sample provided the 15 T cell receptor beta chains below, sequenced in a study of blood T cell repertoires in COVID-19. Profiled with immunoSEQ multiplex PCR; TCRdb holds only in-frame clones, not every one. The sample lists around 450,000 clones, roughly 89% occurring once. The sample consisted of peripheral blood. The receptors shown here come from a woman aged 30 to 39 with acute or convalescent COVID-19.

This chain links TRBV10-2 with TRBJ1-2, with D uncertain. The V end was cut by 0 bases, the J end by 3 bases, with 8 bases between. The germline V gene encodes CDR1 WSHSY and CDR2 SAAADI. The CDR3 loop spans 14 amino acids. The CDR3 bases are TGCGCCAGCAGTGAGTCCGTGAGATACTATGGCTACACCTTC. This codes for CASSESVRYYGYTF.

The chain joins TRBV6-2 or TRBV6-3 to TRBJ1-2, with TRBD1 identical over 9 bases. Germline V CDR1 and CDR2: MNHEY, SVGEGT. The CDR3 is 15 residues long. Trimming cost V 5 bases and J 5 bases; bases outside gene matches: 9. The CDR3 sequence is CASSHTGGSVYGYTF. The CDR3 DNA reads TGTGCCAGCAGTCACACAGGGGGCTCGGTTTATGGCTACACCTTC.

V usage is TRBV9 and J usage is TRBJ1-6; 8 bases are shared with TRBD1. Losses at the gene ends were 3 bases for V and 5 bases for J; bases not matched to a gene: 1. The length of the CDR3 is 14 residues. Per the germline V gene, CDR1 is SGDLS and CDR2 is YYNGEE. The CDR3 DNA reads as TGTGCCAGCAGCGAGGGACAGGATAATTCACCCCTCCACTTT. This translates into CASSEGQDNSPLHF. The whole variable domain, filled in from reference TRBV9 and TRBJ1-6, reads DSGVTQTPKHLITATGQRVTLRCSPRSGDLSVYWYQQSLDQGLQFLIQYYNGEERAKGNILERFSAQQFPDLHSELNLSSLELGDSALYFCASSEGQDNSPLHFGNGTRLTVT.

The chain employs TRBV2 and TRBJ1-4, with D maybe TRBD1 (6 bases). Germline assignment: CDR1 SNHLY and CDR2 FYNNEI. The length of the CDR3 is 13 residues. Trimming removed 8 bases from V and 8 bases from J, with 15 bases in between. In DNA form, the CDR3 reads TGTGCCAGCTGTGGGGGCGTTTGGGAAAAACTGTTTTTT. Protein product: CASCGGVWEKLFF.

The chain links TRBV6-5 to TRBJ2-7, with 10 bases identical to TRBD2. Trimming removed 6 bases from V and 4 bases from J; junction bases left unmatched: 3. The CDR3 contains 13 residues. Per the germline V gene, CDR1 is MNHEY and CDR2 is SVGAGI. The CDR3, as DNA: TGTGCCAGCAGAGGGACTAGCGTGTACGAGCAGTACTTC. Its translation is CASRGTSVYEQYF.

This clone occurred once. The rearrangement uses TRBV2 and TRBJ2-3; 9 bases are shared with TRBD1. Germline V gene sequence: CDR1 SNHLY, CDR2 FYNNEI. With V trimmed by 7 bases and J by 0 bases, 5 bases remained unmatched. CDR3 length: 15 residues. Written as DNA, the CDR3 is TGTGCCAGCACCTTGGGACAGGGCAGCACAGATACGCAGTATTTT. Its protein product is CASTLGQGSTDTQYF.

The chain combines TRBV6-5 with TRBJ2-7; 7 bases are a match to TRBD1. CDR1 MNHEY and CDR2 SVGAGI come from the germline V gene. The length of the CDR3 is 15 residues. After removal of 6 bases from V and 1 base from J, the junction contained 9 bases not matched to a gene. CDR3: CASRGWGQSSYEQYF. In DNA form, the CDR3 reads TGTGCCAGCAGAGGGTGGGGACAGAGTTCCTACGAGCAGTACTTC.

The rearrangement links TRBV15 to TRBJ2-5, with unresolved D. This CDR3 is built from 11 residues. Looked up from germline, CDR1 is LNHNV and CDR2 is YYDKDF (reference sequence). V was trimmed by 8 bases and J by 5 bases, leaving 9 bases between them. CDR3 in amino acids: CATGPVETQYF. The CDR3 coding sequence is TGTGCCACCGGGCCGGTCGAGACCCAGTACTTC.

This chain uses TRBV28 with TRBJ2-7, with TRBD2 matching 11 bases. This CDR3 is 19 amino acids long. Trimming at V came to 6 bases and at J to 5 bases, leaving 21 bases not matched to a gene. The germline gives CDR1 MDHEN, CDR2 SYDVKM. CDR3 in DNA: TGTGCCAGCAGCCCCACGGGGCCCGGACTAGCGGGCCTAAAGGACGAGCAGTACTTC. As protein: CASSPTGPGLAGLKDEQYF.

The chain uses TRBV5-5 and TRBJ2-1, with 8 bases fitting TRBD2. Germline V gene data show CDR1 as SGHKS and CDR2 as YYEKEE (reference sequence). The V and J ends lost 4 bases and 3 bases, in that order; junction bases with no gene match: 15. This CDR3 has 18 amino acids. CDR3 nucleotides: TGTGCCAGCAGCGTGGGGGGCCCGGGGGGGCGCCTCTACAATGAGCAGTTCTTC. Its protein product is CASSVGGPGGRLYNEQFF.

The chain joins TRBV3-1 (or the pseudogene TRBV3-2) to TRBJ1-2; D is undetermined. Germline lookup yields CDR1 LGHDT and CDR2 YNNKEL (reference sequence). The V end lost 4 bases, the J end lost 0 bases, and 9 bases lay between the germline ends. This CDR3 spans 14 amino acids. CDR3 DNA sequence: TGTGCCAGCAGCCCCCTGGCTGCTAACTATGGCTACACCTTC. This codes for CASSPLAANYGYTF.

The V and J genes are TRBV7-4 and TRBJ2-5, with D possibly TRBD1 on 6 matching bases. CDR3 length: 14 amino acids. Trimming shortened V by 7 bases and J by 3 bases, and 15 bases separated the two germline ends. CDR1 SGHVT and CDR2 SQSDAQ come from the germline V gene. The CDR3 here is CASTLAGAKETQYF. DNA for the CDR3: TGTGCCAGCACCTTGGCAGGGGCCAAAGAGACCCAGTACTTC.

The chain recombines TRBV4-1 with TRBJ1-1, with a weak D call TRBD1 (6 bases). V lost 3 bases and J lost 6, with 17 bases in between. This CDR3 spans 15 amino acids. Germline lookup yields CDR1 MGHRA and CDR2 YSYEKL. The DNA of the CDR3 is TGCGCCAGCAGCCATAGGGGGAGGGATGTGGCTGAAGCTTTCTTT. Protein: CASSHRGRDVAEAFF.

V is TRBV10-1 and J is TRBJ2-2; perhaps TRBD2 as D (6 bases). The CDR3 is 16 residues long. Germline CDR1 reads WNHNN; CDR2 reads SYGVQD (reference sequence). With 7 bases removed from V and 7 bases from J, the gap between germline ends came to 22 bases. The CDR3 DNA sequence: TGCGCCAGCACGAAGTGCGGGGTCGACAGAGACGGGGAGCTGTTTTTT. This sequence encodes CASTKCGVDRDGELFF.

This chain connects TRBV5-4 to TRBJ2-3; 10 bases line up with TRBD1. Looked up from germline, CDR1 is SGHNT and CDR2 is YYREEE (reference sequence). This CDR3 region has 15 residues. Losses at the gene ends were 5 bases for V and 1 base for J; bases not matched to a gene: 4. CDR3 nucleotide sequence: TGTGCCAGCAGTAAGACAGGGGGCGGCACAGATACGCAGTATTTT. Amino acid sequence: CASSKTGGGTDTQYF.